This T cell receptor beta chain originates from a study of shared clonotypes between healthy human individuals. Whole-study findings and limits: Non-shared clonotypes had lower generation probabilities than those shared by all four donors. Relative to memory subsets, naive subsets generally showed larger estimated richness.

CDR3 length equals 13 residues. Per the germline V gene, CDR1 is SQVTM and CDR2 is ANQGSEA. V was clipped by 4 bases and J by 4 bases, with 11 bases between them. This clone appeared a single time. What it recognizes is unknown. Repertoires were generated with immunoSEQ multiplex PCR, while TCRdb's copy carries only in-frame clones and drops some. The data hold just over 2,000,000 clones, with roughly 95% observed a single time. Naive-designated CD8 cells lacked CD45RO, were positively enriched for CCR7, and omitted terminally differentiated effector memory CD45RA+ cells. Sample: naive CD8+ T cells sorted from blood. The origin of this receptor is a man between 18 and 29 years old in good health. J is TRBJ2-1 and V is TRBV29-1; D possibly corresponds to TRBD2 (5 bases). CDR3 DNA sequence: TGCAGCGTTGTCGAAAGGACTTACAATGAGCAGTTCTTC. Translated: CSVVERTYNEQFF.